This TCR beta chain was recovered during a study of T cells in Graves' hyperthyroidism and ophthalmopathy. Whole-study findings and limits: Ophthalmopathy was predicted by the model a median of roughly 6.6 months ahead of onset. Most thyroid clonotypes that were expanded above 0.001 also turned up in blood.

RNA transcripts yielded amplified TCR beta CDR3 regions. During a first-round RT-PCR of the TCR CDR3, the HTBI primer set was used. TCRdb redid the calling of the multiplex PCR reads with MiXCR, one entry per CDR3 protein. The data hold around 580,000 distinct CDR3 sequences, with about 45% observed a single time. This clonotype was counted at least ten times. The antigen remains undetermined. Compared with germline, one end of the junction differs, possibly owing to a read error. The CDR3 runs to 13 residues. Germline CDR1 and CDR2: DFQATT and SNEGSKA (reference sequence). Those with hyperthyroidism were 18 to 65 years old, newly diagnosed, and ill for under 2 months. Uncontrolled infection, other autoimmune disease, pregnancy or lactation led to exclusion.

The receptor was isolated from a woman between 18 and 30 years old with Graves' hyperthyroidism. The sample comprised peripheral blood or thyroid tissue (not recorded which). The chain combines TRBV20-1 with TRBJ2-2, with TRBD1 identical over 7 bases. The CDR3 reads CSAGDRAAGELFF. The CDR3, as DNA: TGCAGTGCTGGAGACAGGGCGGCCGGGGAGCTGTTTTTT.